These 12 T cell receptor beta chains originate from one sample sequenced in a study of T cell responses to AZD1222 COVID-19 vaccine. Only in-frame clones appear in the TCRdb table, and some are missing; sequencing was by immunoSEQ multiplex PCR. The sample lists around 140,000 clones; more than 75% were seen once. The sequenced sample was peripheral blood, obtained 28 days after the second AZD1222 dose. All receptors derive from an adult who received the AZD1222 COVID-19 vaccine.

The CDR3 sequence is CASSLTGNTGELFF. CDR3 DNA sequence: TGTGCCAGCAGCTTAACAGGGAACACCGGGGAGCTGTTTTTT. V gene TRBV5-6 combines with J gene TRBJ2-2; D possibly corresponds to TRBD1 (5 bases). The CDR3 covers 14 residues. Germline CDR1 SGHDT, CDR2 YYEEEE. V dropped 2 bases and J dropped 1 base, with 6 bases sitting between them.

The rearrangement links TRBV19 to TRBJ2-1; possibly TRBD1 or TRBD2 for D (5 bases each). CDR1 is LNHDA, CDR2 SQIVND, per germline (reference sequence). The CDR3 spans 17 residues. V was shortened by 3 bases and J by 5 bases, with 20 bases between the two germline ends. CDR3 coding DNA: TGTGCCAGTAGTATGGTGCCTTGGCAGGGAGCAAACAATGAGCAGTTCTTC. It codes for CASSMVPWQGANNEQFF. Supplemented by reference TRBV19 and TRBJ2-1, the full variable domain reads DGGITQSPKYLFRKEGQNVTLSCEQNLNHDAMYWYRQDPGQGLRLIYYSQIVNDFQKGDIAEGYSVSREKKESFPLTVTSAQKNPTAFYLCASSMVPWQGANNEQFFGPGTRLTVL.

The chain has TRBV6-5 and TRBJ2-3; TRBD2 aligns across 7 bases. CDR1 is MNHEY and CDR2 is SVGAGI in the germline V gene. This CDR3 has 13 residues. V lost 8 bases, J lost 3 bases, and 5 bases stayed unmatched. CDR3 sequence: CASQAGPTDTQYF. The CDR3 DNA reads TGTGCCAGCCAAGCGGGACCGACAGATACGCAGTATTTT.

The chain joins TRBV2 to TRBJ1-6; D perhaps matches TRBD1 (5 bases). From germline, CDR1 is SNHLY and CDR2 FYNNEI. The CDR3 has 13 amino acids. The germline V and J ends were trimmed by 6 bases and 7 bases, with 10 bases remaining between them. CDR3 sequence reads: CASRADRNSPLHF. The DNA for the CDR3 is TGTGCCAGCAGAGCCGACAGAAATTCACCCCTCCACTTT.

The chain recombines TRBV5-1 with TRBJ2-7, with no clear D. Trimming cost V 1 base and J 7 bases, with 9 bases left between them. There are 12 residues in the CDR3. The germline V gene has CDR1 SGHRS and CDR2 YFSETQ. The CDR3 sequence: CASSLNGEEQYF. The CDR3, as DNA: TGCGCCAGCAGCTTGAATGGCGAGGAGCAGTACTTC.

V and J are TRBV6-5 and TRBJ2-7, with a weak D call TRBD1 (6 bases). The CDR3 totals 13 residues. The V gene lost 5 bases and the J gene lost 0 bases, with 8 bases spanning the gap. Germline V gene lookup returns CDR1 MNHEY and CDR2 SVGAGI. The CDR3, as DNA: TGTGCCAGCAGTCAGGGGAACTCCTACGAGCAGTACTTC. Translated: CASSQGNSYEQYF.

This rearrangement joins TRBV30 to TRBJ1-4; 7 bases are shared with TRBD1. The germline V gene encodes CDR1 GTSNPN and CDR2 SVGIG (reference sequence). The CDR3 runs to 13 residues. V lost 0 bases to trimming and J lost 10 bases; unmatched junction nucleotides: 5. CDR3 sequence: CAWSVQGMGKLFF. The CDR3 DNA follows: TGTGCCTGGAGTGTACAGGGGATGGGAAAACTGTTTTTT.

The chain joins TRBV6-1 to TRBJ1-1, with D unresolved. The CDR3 loop spans 10 amino acids. The germline gives CDR1 MNHNS, CDR2 SASEGT. V lost 1 base, J lost 10 bases, and 4 bases lay in between. Written as DNA, the CDR3 is TGTGCCAGCAGTGAAGGGAGAGCTTTCTTT. Translation: CASSEGRAFF.

The chain carries TRBV18 and TRBJ2-2; D uncertain. V lost 4 bases and J lost 5, with 8 bases in between. This CDR3 is 13 amino acids long. Germline lookup yields CDR1 KGHSH and CDR2 LQKENI. CDR3 DNA sequence: TGTGCCAGCTCACACTCAGTGACCGGGGAGCTGTTTTTT. Its protein is CASSHSVTGELFF.

The rearrangement uses TRBV6-1 and TRBJ1-1; D might be TRBD1 (6 bases). CDR3 length equals 14 residues. V shed 4 bases and J shed 4 bases, with 13 bases lying between them. Per germline, CDR1 MNHNS and CDR2 SASEGT. CDR3 DNA: TGTGCCAGCAGTGCCTATTCCAGGGGCACTGAAGCTTTCTTT. Amino acids: CASSAYSRGTEAFF.

This rearrangement joins TRBV12-5 to TRBJ2-3; 12 nucleotides align to TRBD1. CDR1 and CDR2 from the germline V gene are LGHNT and FRNRAP. Germline trimming cut 0 bases from V and 3 bases from J; bases unmatched to any gene: 13. This CDR3 spans 20 amino acids. The CDR3 spells CASGLVRGRDRGRGTDTQYF. Here the CDR3 DNA reads TGTGCTAGTGGTTTGGTACGTGGTAGGGACAGGGGGCGGGGGACAGATACGCAGTATTTT.

In DNA, the CDR3 is TGCGCCAGCAGCTTGCCGACAGGCTACGAGCAGTACTTC. It is translated as CASSLPTGYEQYF. This chain uses TRBV5-1 with TRBJ2-7, with D possibly matching TRBD1 (6 bases). The CDR3 has 13 residues. Germline V gives CDR1 SGHRS, CDR2 YFSETQ. V was pared by 1 base and J by 3 bases, with 8 bases between.